This TCR beta chain was profiled in a study of cytomegalovirus exposure and HLA in healthy donors. General observations from the study: Later analysis identified several of the most significant clusters that appeared linked to common viral pathogens. Many donors shared some public TCRs, even though most TCR sequences were rare. Highly shared sequence variants in one cluster were likely a sequencing artifact.

Notes on this clone: As yet, its antigen is unknown.

The PCR contained 60 Vbeta and 13 Jbeta primers. Here immunoSEQ multiplex PCR was the method, and the copy in TCRdb shows in-frame clones only, minus some. Of around 180,000 clones listed, 75% to 85% were seen once; the top ten hold roughly 1.5%. This CDR3 has 14 amino acids. Trimming stripped 0 bases from V and 1 base from J, with 6 bases between. The germline gives CDR1 LGHNA, CDR2 YSLEER. This chain uses TRBV4-3 with TRBJ1-2; unclear D gene. The source is a woman between 50 and 59 years old in good health and CMV-seronegative. Sequencing was carried out using PBMCs. Here the CDR3 DNA reads TGCGCCAGCAGCCAAGACAGATTTAACTATGGCTACACCTTC. Translated: CASSQDRFNYGYTF.